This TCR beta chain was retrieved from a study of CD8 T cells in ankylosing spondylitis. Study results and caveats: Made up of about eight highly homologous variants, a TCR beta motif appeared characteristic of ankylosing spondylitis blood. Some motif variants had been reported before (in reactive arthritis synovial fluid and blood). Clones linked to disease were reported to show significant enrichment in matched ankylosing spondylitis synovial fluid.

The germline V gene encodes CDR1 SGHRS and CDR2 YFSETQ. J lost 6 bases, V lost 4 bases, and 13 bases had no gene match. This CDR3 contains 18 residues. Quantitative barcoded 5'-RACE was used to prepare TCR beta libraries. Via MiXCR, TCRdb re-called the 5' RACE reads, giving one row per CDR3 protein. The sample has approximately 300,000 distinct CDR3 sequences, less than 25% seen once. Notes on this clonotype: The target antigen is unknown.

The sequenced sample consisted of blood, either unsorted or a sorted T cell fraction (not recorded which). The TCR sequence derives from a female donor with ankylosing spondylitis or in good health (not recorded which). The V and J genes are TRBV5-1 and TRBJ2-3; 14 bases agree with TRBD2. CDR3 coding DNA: TGCGCCAGCAGCCAGACTAGCGGGAGGGCCGATGGGAGTGATACGCAGTATTTT. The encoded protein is CASSQTSGRADGSDTQYF.